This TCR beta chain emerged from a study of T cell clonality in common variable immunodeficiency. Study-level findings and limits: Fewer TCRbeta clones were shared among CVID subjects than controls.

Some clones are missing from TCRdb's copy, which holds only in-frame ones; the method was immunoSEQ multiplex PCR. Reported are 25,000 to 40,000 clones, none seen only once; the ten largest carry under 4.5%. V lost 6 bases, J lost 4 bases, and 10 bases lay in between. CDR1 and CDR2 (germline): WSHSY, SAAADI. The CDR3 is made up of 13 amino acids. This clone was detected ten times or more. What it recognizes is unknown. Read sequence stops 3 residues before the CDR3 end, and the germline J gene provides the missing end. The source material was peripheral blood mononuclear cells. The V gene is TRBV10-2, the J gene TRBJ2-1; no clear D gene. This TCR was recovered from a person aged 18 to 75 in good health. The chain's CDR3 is CASRQSRYNEQFF. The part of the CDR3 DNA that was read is TGCGCCAGCAGACAATCAAGGTACAATGAG.